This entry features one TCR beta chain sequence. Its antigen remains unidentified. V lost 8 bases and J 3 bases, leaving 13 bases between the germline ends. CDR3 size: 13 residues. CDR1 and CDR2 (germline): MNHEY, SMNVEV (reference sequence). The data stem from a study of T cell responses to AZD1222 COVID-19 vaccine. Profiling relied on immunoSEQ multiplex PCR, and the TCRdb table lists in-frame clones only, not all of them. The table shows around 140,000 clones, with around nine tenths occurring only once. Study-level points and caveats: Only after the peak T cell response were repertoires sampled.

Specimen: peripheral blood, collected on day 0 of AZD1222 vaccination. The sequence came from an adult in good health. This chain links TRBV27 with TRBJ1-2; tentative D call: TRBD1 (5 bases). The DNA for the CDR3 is TGTGCCAGCTCCGGAGGGGCCTACTATGGCTACACCTTC. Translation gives CASSGGAYYGYTF.